The 27 T cell receptor beta chains reported below all come from one sample, sequenced in a study of vaccination effects on CD4 cells after COVID-19. Before sequencing took place, the ViraFEST assay used viral peptide pools to expand antigen-specific CD4+ T cells. Researchers isolated CD4+ T cells once ten to eleven days of culture had elapsed. Negative nucleocapsid antibody tests before and after vaccination confirmed no previous SARS-CoV-2 infection. Repertoires were generated with immunoSEQ multiplex PCR, while TCRdb's copy carries only in-frame clones and drops some. The sample consists of under 75,000 clones, approximately 80% of them appearing once. These receptors lack a known antigen. This specimen was CD4+ T cells from PBMCs cultured with SARS-CoV-2 spike peptides, taken before COVID-19 vaccination. The receptors stem from a human donor who received a COVID-19 vaccine.

V usage is TRBV18 and J usage is TRBJ1-5, with 7 nucleotides matching TRBD1. The CDR3 runs 13 residues. Germline loops: CDR1 KGHSH, CDR2 LQKENI. V shed 3 bases, J shed 6 bases, and the junction held 2 bases outside the gene matches. As DNA, the CDR3 is TGTGCCAGCTCACCGACAGGGACTCAGCCCCAGCATTTT. As protein: CASSPTGTQPQHF.

The chain recombines TRBV18 with TRBJ2-3; D ambiguous. The V gene's germline CDR1 is KGHSH and CDR2 LQKENI. This CDR3 contains 11 residues. Between the trimmed V and J ends, which lost 6 bases and 2 bases, there was a span of 3 bases. The CDR3 protein is CASSYTDTQYF. CDR3 sequence (DNA): TGTGCCAGCTCGTACACAGATACGCAGTATTTT.

The V call is TRBV6-4, the J call TRBJ2-3; 9 bases are shared with TRBD1. J lost 1 base, V lost 0 bases, and 2 bases had no gene match. This CDR3 is 16 amino acids long. Germline CDR1 reads MRHNA; CDR2 reads SNTAGT. CDR3 DNA: TGTGCCAGCAGTGACTCGAGGACAGGGGGCACAGATACGCAGTATTTT. It specifies CASSDSRTGGTDTQYF.

The chain joins TRBV18 to TRBJ1-2, with D possibly TRBD1 on 5 matching bases. Trimming stripped 4 bases from V and 0 bases from J, with 9 bases between. CDR1 is KGHSH and CDR2 is LQKENI in the germline V gene. This CDR3 is built from 14 residues. Here the CDR3 reads CASSLQVTNYGYTF. The DNA for the CDR3 is TGTGCCAGCTCACTACAGGTGACTAACTATGGCTACACCTTC.

This chain links TRBV5-1 with TRBJ1-2; weak D call: TRBD1 (6 bases). The CDR3 is 14 residues long. With 1 base removed from V and 5 bases from J, the gap between germline ends came to 12 bases. Germline CDR1 reads SGHRS; CDR2 reads YFSETQ. The CDR3 spells CASSLSQGPYGYTF. The CDR3 DNA reads as TGCGCCAGCAGCTTGTCACAGGGCCCGTATGGCTACACCTTC.

The genes are TRBV29-1 and TRBJ2-3; a weak D match, TRBD2 (6 bases). V lost 3 bases and J 2 bases, leaving 9 bases between the germline ends. CDR1 is SQVTM, CDR2 ANQGSEA, per germline. This CDR3 contains 13 residues. CDR3 sequence reads: CSVEEGATDTQYF. The DNA for the CDR3 is TGCAGCGTTGAGGAGGGAGCCACAGATACGCAGTATTTT.

The chain combines TRBV7-3 with TRBJ1-2; D is unclear. Germline V lookup: CDR1 SGHTA, CDR2 FQGTGA. The CDR3 is made up of 14 amino acids. V lost 1 base and J lost 4, with 10 bases in between. CDR3 DNA sequence: TGTGCCAGCAGCTTAAATCGGGATAGCTATGGCTACACCTTC. Its translation is CASSLNRDSYGYTF.

The chain recombines TRBV28 with TRBJ2-5; 7 bases align to TRBD1. V was clipped by 6 bases and J by 0 bases; unmatched bases: 16. The CDR3 has 18 residues. Per the germline V gene, CDR1 is MDHEN and CDR2 is SYDVKM. This CDR3 reads CASSKTWTGRSYQETQYF. DNA of the CDR3: TGTGCCAGCAGCAAAACGTGGACAGGCCGTAGTTACCAAGAGACCCAGTACTTC.

The CDR3 nucleotides read TGCGCCAGCAGCCGTGATGGCATGAACACTGAAGCTTTCTTT. Translation: CASSRDGMNTEAFF. This chain links TRBV4-1 with TRBJ1-1; D gene uncertain. There are 14 residues in the CDR3. Between the trimmed V and J ends, which lost 4 bases and 0 bases, there was a span of 9 bases. The germline V gene has CDR1 MGHRA and CDR2 YSYEKL.

V gene TRBV12-3 or TRBV12-4 combines with J gene TRBJ1-5; D is undetermined. The CDR3 is 13 residues long. V was pared by 6 bases and J by 2 bases, with 8 bases between. DNA of the CDR3: TGTGCCAGCAGGGAACTCGGCAATCAGCCCCAGCATTTT. This gives the protein CASRELGNQPQHF.

This chain joins TRBV27 and TRBJ2-2; 10 bases fit TRBD2. The CDR3 spans 14 residues. Germline V gene data show CDR1 as MNHEY and CDR2 as SMNVEV (reference sequence). The V segment lost 6 bases and the J segment 4 bases; nucleotides outside the gene matches: 2. Here the CDR3 DNA reads TGTGCCAGCAGGTGGACTAGCGGCACCGGGGAGCTGTTTTTT. Translated: CASRWTSGTGELFF.

V gene TRBV5-1 combines with J gene TRBJ1-3, with 7 bases matching TRBD1. Germline V gene data show CDR1 as SGHRS and CDR2 as YFSETQ. The length of the CDR3 is 17 residues. With 4 bases clipped from V and 2 bases from J, the junction kept 12 bases outside the gene matches. The CDR3 loop reads CASSLSFTGVPGNTIYF. DNA of the CDR3: TGCGCCAGCAGCCTATCATTCACAGGGGTCCCTGGAAACACCATATATTTT.

The chain links TRBV5-1 to TRBJ2-3; no reliable D call. Per germline, CDR1 SGHRS and CDR2 YFSETQ. The CDR3 is made up of 11 amino acids. The V end lost 1 base, the J end lost 5 bases, and 2 bases lay between the germline ends. CDR3 DNA: TGCGCCAGCAGCTTGCGAGATACGCAGTATTTT. Translating it yields CASSLRDTQYF.

The V gene is TRBV7-8, the J gene TRBJ2-7; 9 bases match TRBD2. The CDR3 spans 16 residues. V shed 4 bases, J shed 0 bases, and the junction held 7 bases outside the gene matches. Germline CDR1 and CDR2: SGHVS and FQNEAQ. CDR3 nucleotides: TGTGCCAGCAGCTCTGGTCTAGCGGGGAACTCCTACGAGCAGTACGTC. Protein: CASSSGLAGNSYEQYV.

The rearrangement joins TRBV7-8 to TRBJ2-4; D uncertain. The CDR3 is 15 residues long. Germline V lookup: CDR1 SGHVS, CDR2 FQNEAQ. The V and J ends lost 1 base and 9 bases respectively, with 16 bases between them. This chain's CDR3 is CASSLVSLEVGIQYF. Here the CDR3 DNA reads TGTGCCAGCAGCTTAGTTTCCCTAGAAGTAGGCATTCAGTACTTC.

CDR3 in amino acids: CASSLKGYLNTGELFF. The CDR3 DNA reads TGCGCCAGCAGCTTGAAAGGTTACTTGAACACCGGGGAGCTGTTTTTT. The gene calls are TRBV5-1 and TRBJ2-2; D gene ambiguous. This CDR3 spans 16 amino acids. V dropped 1 base and J dropped 1 base, with 11 bases sitting between them. Germline V gene lookup returns CDR1 SGHRS and CDR2 YFSETQ.

The chain has TRBV11-2 and TRBJ1-1; D remains unclear. Germline V gene sequence: CDR1 SGHAT, CDR2 FQNNGV. Trimming stripped 5 bases from V and 4 bases from J, with 14 bases between. This CDR3 region has 14 residues. The CDR3: CASSPSSGSTEAFF. In nucleotides, the CDR3 is TGTGCCAGCAGCCCGAGCTCGGGGAGCACTGAAGCTTTCTTT.

V and J are TRBV27 and TRBJ1-2, with D perhaps matching TRBD1 (5 bases). The CDR3 is made up of 15 amino acids. Looked up from germline, CDR1 is MNHEY and CDR2 is SMNVEV (reference sequence). The germline V and J ends were trimmed by 6 bases and 3 bases, with 17 bases remaining between them. CDR3 loop: CASRQPGQGDYGYTF. CDR3 nucleotide sequence: TGTGCCAGCAGGCAACCGGGTCAAGGGGACTATGGCTACACCTTC.

CDR3 DNA: TGTGCCAGCAGCCTCGGGAGTGGGGATAGCAATCAGCCCCAGCATTTT. This translates into CASSLGSGDSNQPQHF. The V gene is TRBV9, the J gene TRBJ1-5, with unresolved D. Deletions cut 4 bases from V and 0 bases from J, with 14 bases between. Germline V gene sequence: CDR1 SGDLS, CDR2 YYNGEE. The CDR3 contains 16 residues.

The V call is TRBV4-2, the J call TRBJ2-5; TRBD2 matches 12 bases. V gave up 0 bases and J gave up 6 bases; unmatched junction bases: 11. Germline V CDR1 and CDR2: LGHNA, YNFKEQ. The CDR3 has 18 residues. The CDR3 sequence is CASSQDPRASGGGQTQYF. CDR3 nucleotides: TGTGCCAGCAGCCAAGATCCTAGGGCTAGCGGGGGGGGGCAGACCCAGTACTTC.

With respect to this clone: The identical CDR3 is also encoded by other nucleotide sequences in the sample. The V and J genes are TRBV5-1 and TRBJ1-1; no clear D gene. This CDR3 comprises 14 residues. V lost 0 bases and J 0 bases, leaving 6 bases between the germline ends. Germline assignment: CDR1 SGHRS and CDR2 YFSETQ. In DNA, the CDR3 is TGCGCCAGCAGCTTGGAGGGTCTGAACACTGAAGCTTTCTTT. This gives the protein CASSLEGLNTEAFF.

The gene calls are TRBV18 and TRBJ2-5; the D gene is possibly TRBD2 (5 bases). Deletions cut 6 bases from V and 5 bases from J, with 13 bases between. Germline CDR1 reads KGHSH; CDR2 reads LQKENI. This CDR3 comprises 13 residues. CDR3 bases: TGTGCCAGCTCCCGAGGGCTGGGGGAGACCCAGTACTTC. Translation gives CASSRGLGETQYF. The full variable domain, rest sourced from reference TRBV18 and TRBJ2-5, is NAGVMQNPRHLVRRRGQEARLRCSPMKGHSHVYWYRQLPEEGLKFMVYLQKENIIDESGMPKERFSAEFPKEGPSILRIQQVVRGDSAAYFCASSRGLGETQYFGPGTRLLVL.

The chain links TRBV6-5 to TRBJ1-4; 9 bases fit TRBD1. Germline CDR1 reads MNHEY; CDR2 reads SVGAGI. The V and J ends lost 7 bases and 4 bases, in that order; junction bases with no gene match: 7. This CDR3 is 15 amino acids long. In DNA form, the CDR3 reads TGTGCCAGCACCGCACAGGGGGCGTTTAATGAAAAACTGTTTTTT. It translates to CASTAQGAFNEKLFF.

This sequence joins TRBV18 and TRBJ1-1, with D perhaps matching TRBD1 (5 bases). CDR1 KGHSH and CDR2 LQKENI come from the germline V gene. V lost 5 bases and J 4 bases, leaving 23 bases between the germline ends. The CDR3 is 17 amino acids. In DNA, the CDR3 is TGTGCCAGCTCATCCCTCGAGAGCTCAGGGAGGGTCACTGAAGCTTTCTTT. It is translated as CASSSLESSGRVTEAFF.

The CDR3 loop reads CATSDPGAIGGGTDTQYF. The CDR3 coding sequence is TGTGCCACCAGTGATCCCGGAGCCATTGGGGGTGGCACAGATACGCAGTATTTT. J is TRBJ2-3 and V is TRBV24-1, with D perhaps matching TRBD1 or TRBD2 (5 bases each). The V end lost 3 bases, the J end lost 1 base, and 19 bases lay between the germline ends. The germline gives CDR1 KGHDR, CDR2 SFDVKD. This CDR3 is built from 18 residues.

The chain is built from TRBV2 and TRBJ2-1; tentative D call: TRBD1 (5 bases). This CDR3 region has 15 residues. With 5 bases removed from V and 2 bases from J, the gap between germline ends came to 13 bases. The germline V gene encodes CDR1 SNHLY and CDR2 FYNNEI. Here the CDR3 reads CASSIRVGAYNEQFF. The CDR3, as DNA: TGTGCCAGCAGTATCCGCGTAGGGGCCTACAATGAGCAGTTCTTC.

This clone was seen a handful of times. CDR3 in DNA: TGTGCCAGCAGCTTAAGCAGCAGGTTCACAGATACGCAGTATTTT. Residues: CASSLSSRFTDTQYF. This rearrangement joins TRBV7-3 to TRBJ2-3; D remains unclear. This CDR3 region has 15 residues. Germline V gene sequence: CDR1 SGHTA, CDR2 FQGTGA. V lost 1 base and J lost 2, with 10 bases in between.